This TCR beta chain emerged from a study of Graves' ophthalmopathy and Graves' hyperthyroidism (dated by TCRdb to 2016 to 2019). Regarding the research as a whole: Peripheral blood was collected at initial diagnosis, prior to any treatment. To tell Graves' ophthalmopathy apart from Graves' hyperthyroidism, and to predict which patients would progress to ophthalmopathy, the study relied on TCR beta repertoire signatures. In total, 135 blood samples were TCR-sequenced: 40 to 45 ophthalmopathy, 80 or so hyperthyroidism and approximately 17 hyperthyroidism-to-ophthalmopathy patients. To explore V-J signatures that distinguish ophthalmopathy from hyperthyroidism, a discovery set of around 100 patients was enrolled, made up of under 50 with ophthalmopathy and some 56 with stable hyperthyroidism. An independent validation cohort was composed of fewer than 20 hyperthyroidism patients and about 17 patients who later progressed from hyperthyroidism to ophthalmopathy. In over 5 hyperthyroidism patients, the T-cell repertoire of thyroid tissue was compared with the T-cell repertoire of blood. Following sampling, methimazole starting at 30 mg daily was administered to hyperthyroidism patients, and high-dose intravenous methylprednisolone was administered to ophthalmopathy patients. For training and testing, the approximately 97 patients in the discovery cohort were randomly divided in a 7:3 ratio.

For repertoire sequencing, the TCR beta CDR3 regions were amplified from RNA transcripts. A first-round RT-PCR used HTBI primers with the Qiagen OneStep RT-PCR kit, followed by a second-round multiplex PCR, size selection and purification. Sequencing of the libraries was carried out on an Illumina HiSeq2000 in paired-end mode with 100 bp reads. The original methods were these. SOAPnuke was used to process the reads, removing any read that contained adapters or uncalled bases, had a mean Phred below 15, or lacked an exact match to the constant primer or identifier. High-quality paired reads were merged with COPE v1.2.5. Each unique nucleotide sequence was defined as a clonotype, and clonotypes were aligned to IMGT TRB V, D and J references with MiTCR v1.1. The analysis was limited to V-J combinations with a frequency above 0.0001, which together covered 99.2% of the repertoires. For each V-J combination, a TCR clonal expansion and chaos score was defined as the ratio of F50 clonal expansion to chaos observed in the TCRdist matrix. Welch's t-statistics and random forest were used to reduce features to more than ten V-J combinations, which were fed into a naive Bayes classifier. The similarity between thyroid and blood repertoires was quantified using the Morisita-Horn index. TCRdb reworked the public reads: Q25 trimming with fastp, MiXCR clone assembly, productive beta chains retained. Rows with one shared CDR3 protein collapse into an entry with the most common genes and DNA. The V and J calls, along with clone size, are taken from TCRdb and not from the paper's own processing. This sample gives 150,000 to 200,000 distinct CDR3 sequences in total; 35% to 45% of them show up just once. About 8.2% of the sample is taken by the ten largest.

The germline V gene gives CDR1 as ENHRY and CDR2 as SYGVKD. For this chain, trimming is 9 bases at the V end and 2 bases at the J end, and the number of junction bases without a gene match is 6. The CDR3 numbers 13 residues from cysteine through phenylalanine. Of all the DNA, just the CDR3 is kept, 39 bases in frame from base 1. Points the paper makes about the study in general: Most expanded thyroid clonotypes with frequency above 0.001 were also detected in blood, suggesting blood repertoires may reflect the thyroid immune response. No statistical method was used to set the sample size in advance, and the investigators knew which group each participant was assigned to. In cross-validation, the 13-signature model distinguished ophthalmopathy from stable hyperthyroidism with less than 90% sensitivity and about 81% specificity, while in the test set the corresponding values were about 80% and 75%. In validation, the model predicted ophthalmopathy progression with 55% to 71% sensitivity and roughly 72% specificity; some 13 predicted patients were CT-confirmed with GO in a median of approximately 6.5 months.

Ophthalmopathy patients had moderately to severely active disease, Clinical Activity Score of at least 3, NOSPECS grade of at least 4, and disease duration under 3 months. Patients were excluded if they had other autoimmune diseases, uncontrolled infections, pregnancy or lactation. Clinical symptoms, serum thyroxine, TRAb, thyroid ultrasound and orbital computed tomography formed the basis of the diagnosis. PBMCs were isolated from about 10 ml of fresh peripheral blood by Ficoll-Paque density gradient centrifugation. Total RNA was extracted using Trizol reagent, and RNA quality was checked on an Agilent 2100 Bioanalyzer. As to this clonotype: The specificity of this receptor is unknown. Within one base of it there is no much larger clone, and no base qualities were kept.

The source is a man aged 30 to 45 with Graves' ophthalmopathy. Donor details come from another sample of the same person, matched by shared clones. The sequencing sample was made of peripheral blood. Recombination joined TRBV10-3 with TRBJ2-7; the junction holds 8 bases that match TRBD1. The DNA is TGTGCCATTACCCTGGACAGGGCCTACGAGCAGTACTTC. Translated, this gives CAITLDRAYEQYF.